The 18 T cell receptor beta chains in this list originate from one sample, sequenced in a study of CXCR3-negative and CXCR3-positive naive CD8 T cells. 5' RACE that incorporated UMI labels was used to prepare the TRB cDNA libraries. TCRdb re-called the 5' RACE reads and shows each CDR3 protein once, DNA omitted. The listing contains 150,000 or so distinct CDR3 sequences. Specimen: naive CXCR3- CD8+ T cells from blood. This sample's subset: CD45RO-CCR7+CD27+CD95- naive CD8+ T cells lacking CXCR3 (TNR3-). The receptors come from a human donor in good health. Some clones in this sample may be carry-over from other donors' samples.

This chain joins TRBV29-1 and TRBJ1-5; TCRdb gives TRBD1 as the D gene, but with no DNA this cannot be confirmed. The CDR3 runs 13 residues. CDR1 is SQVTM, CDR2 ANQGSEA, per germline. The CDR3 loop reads CSVGAGSNQPQHF.

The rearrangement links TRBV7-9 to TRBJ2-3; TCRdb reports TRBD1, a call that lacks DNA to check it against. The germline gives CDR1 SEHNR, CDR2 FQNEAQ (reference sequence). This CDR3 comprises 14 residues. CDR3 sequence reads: CASSIGQGQDTQYF.

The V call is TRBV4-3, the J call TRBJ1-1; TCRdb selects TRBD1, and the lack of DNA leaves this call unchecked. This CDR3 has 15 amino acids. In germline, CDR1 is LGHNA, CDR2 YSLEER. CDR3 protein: CASSFSQGAGTEAFF.

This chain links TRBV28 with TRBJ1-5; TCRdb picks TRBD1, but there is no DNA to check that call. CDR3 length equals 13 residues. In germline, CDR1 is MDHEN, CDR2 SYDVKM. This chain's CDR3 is CASKGGGNQPQHF.

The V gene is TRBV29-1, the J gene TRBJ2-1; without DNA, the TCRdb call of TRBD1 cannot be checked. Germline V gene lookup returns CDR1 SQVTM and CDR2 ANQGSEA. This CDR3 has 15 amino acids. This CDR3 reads CSVEGGQGARNEQFF.

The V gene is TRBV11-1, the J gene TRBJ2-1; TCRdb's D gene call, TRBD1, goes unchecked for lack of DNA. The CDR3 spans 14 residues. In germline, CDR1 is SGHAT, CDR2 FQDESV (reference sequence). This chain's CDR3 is CASSLNQGRGEQFF.

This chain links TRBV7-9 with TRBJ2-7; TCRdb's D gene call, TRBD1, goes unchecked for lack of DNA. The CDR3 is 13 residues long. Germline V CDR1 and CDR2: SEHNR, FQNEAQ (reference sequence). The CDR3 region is CASSSGASYKQYF.

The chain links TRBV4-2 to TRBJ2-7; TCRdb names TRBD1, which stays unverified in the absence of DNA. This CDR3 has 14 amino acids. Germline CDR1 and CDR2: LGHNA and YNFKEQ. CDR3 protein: CASSQDPGGGEQYF.

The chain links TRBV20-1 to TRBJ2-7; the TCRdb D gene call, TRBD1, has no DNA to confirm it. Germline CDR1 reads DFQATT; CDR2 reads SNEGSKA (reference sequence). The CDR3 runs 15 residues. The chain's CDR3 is CSARDSGGPNYEQYF.

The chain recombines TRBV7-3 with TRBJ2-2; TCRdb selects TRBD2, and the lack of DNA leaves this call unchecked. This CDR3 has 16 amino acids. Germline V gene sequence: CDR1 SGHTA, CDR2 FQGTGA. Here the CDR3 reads CASSSTGPTNTGELFF.

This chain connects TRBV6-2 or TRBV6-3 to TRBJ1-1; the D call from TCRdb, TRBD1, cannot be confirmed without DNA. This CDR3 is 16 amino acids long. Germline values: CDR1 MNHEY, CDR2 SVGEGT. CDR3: CASSYSPGQGNTEAFF.

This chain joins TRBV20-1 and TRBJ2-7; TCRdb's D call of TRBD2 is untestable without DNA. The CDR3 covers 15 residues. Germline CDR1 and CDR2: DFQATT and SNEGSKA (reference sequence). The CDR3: CSARDGLAPLYEQYF.

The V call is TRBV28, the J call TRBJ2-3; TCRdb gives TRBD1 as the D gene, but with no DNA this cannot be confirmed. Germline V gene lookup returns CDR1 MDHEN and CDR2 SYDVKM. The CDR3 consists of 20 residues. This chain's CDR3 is CASSLRVLRPGEQNTDTQYF.

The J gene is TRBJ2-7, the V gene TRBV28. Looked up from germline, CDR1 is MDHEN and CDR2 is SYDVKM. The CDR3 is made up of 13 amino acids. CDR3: CASSLDYPNEQYF.

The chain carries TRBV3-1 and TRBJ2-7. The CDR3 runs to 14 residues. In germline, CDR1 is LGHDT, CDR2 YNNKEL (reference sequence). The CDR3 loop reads CASSQVLRAYEQYF.

The CDR3: CAWRPDSSYEQYF. This chain uses TRBV30 with TRBJ2-7. The CDR3 spans 13 residues. The germline CDR1 and CDR2 sequences are GTSNPN and SVGIG (reference sequence).

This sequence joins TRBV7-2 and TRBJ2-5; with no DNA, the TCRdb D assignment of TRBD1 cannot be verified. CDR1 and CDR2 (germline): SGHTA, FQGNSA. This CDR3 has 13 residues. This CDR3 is CASSWRGEETQYF. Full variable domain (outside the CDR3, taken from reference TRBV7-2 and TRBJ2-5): GAGVSQSPSNKVTEKGKDVELRCDPISGHTALYWYRQSLGQGLEFLIYFQGNSAPDKSGLPSDRFSAERTGGSVSTLTIQRTQQEDSAVYLCASSWRGEETQYFGPGTRLLVL.

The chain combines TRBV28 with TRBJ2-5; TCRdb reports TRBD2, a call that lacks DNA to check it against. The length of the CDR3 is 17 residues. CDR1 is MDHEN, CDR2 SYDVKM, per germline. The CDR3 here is CASSLLAGGLSGATQYF. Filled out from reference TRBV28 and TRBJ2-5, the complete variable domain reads DVKVTQSSRYLVKRTGEKVFLECVQDMDHENMFWYRQDPGLGLRLIYFSYDVKMKEKGDIPEGYSVSREKKERFSLILESASTNQTSMYLCASSLLAGGLSGATQYFGPGTRLLVL.